Each of the 21 T cell receptor beta chains below was sequenced from the same sample in a study of beta chain features in type 1 diabetes. The isolated RNA, all of it, was reverse transcribed, so expressed TCRB transcripts were what got sequenced. Assay: immunoSEQ multiplex PCR; the TCRdb copy retains only in-frame clones and omits some. Of 860,000 or so clones listed, roughly 15% are singletons. Input material: naive CD4+ T cells from blood. The receptor set was obtained from a young woman in good health.

To note about this clone: The same CDR3 can be traced to other DNA sequences in this sample. This rearrangement joins TRBV5-1 to TRBJ2-7; TRBD2 matches 7 bases. Per germline, CDR1 SGHRS and CDR2 YFSETQ. The V segment lost 2 bases and the J segment 5 bases; nucleotides outside the gene matches: 10. The CDR3 has 15 residues. As DNA, the CDR3 is TGCGCCAGCAGCTTAGCGGGACGGGGAGGCCACGAGCAGTACTTC. Protein sequence: CASSLAGRGGHEQYF.

This clone has just a few counts. The rearrangement joins TRBV5-1 to TRBJ2-5; a possible D gene is TRBD1 (6 bases). This CDR3 has 15 amino acids. Germline CDR1 and CDR2: SGHRS and YFSETQ. Trimming cost V 4 bases and J 7 bases, with 20 bases left between them. CDR3 protein: CASSLWTERLATQYF. The CDR3 DNA follows: TGCGCCAGCAGCCTTTGGACAGAGCGCCTAGCGACCCAGTACTTC.

The chain is built from TRBV7-2 and TRBJ1-3, with a weak D call TRBD1 (5 bases). V dropped 5 bases and J dropped 0 bases, with 11 bases sitting between them. This CDR3 has 15 residues. The germline gives CDR1 SGHTA, CDR2 FQGNSA. The CDR3 DNA reads as TGTGCCAGCAGCGGGGGACGCCTCTCTGGAAACACCATATATTTT. The encoded protein is CASSGGRLSGNTIYF.

This clone was seen a single time. This chain uses TRBV12-5 with TRBJ2-3, with 7 bases identical to TRBD1. V lost 6 bases and J lost 1; bases outside the gene matches: 7. The CDR3 loop spans 15 amino acids. Germline CDR1 and CDR2: LGHNT and FRNRAP. CDR3 DNA sequence: TGTGCTAGTGGGAAAACAGGGGTAGGCACAGATACGCAGTATTTT. Protein: CASGKTGVGTDTQYF.

The chain joins TRBV10-3 to TRBJ2-5; D is undetermined. The CDR3 runs 13 residues. Germline loops: CDR1 ENHRY, CDR2 SYGVKD. Trimming stripped 6 bases from V and 4 bases from J, with 12 bases between. The CDR3 here is CAISASSGETQYF. The CDR3 nucleotides read TGTGCCATCAGCGCTTCTAGTGGAGAGACCCAGTACTTC.

The J gene is TRBJ2-5, the V gene TRBV5-1; D uncertain. The CDR3 covers 14 residues. From germline, CDR1 is SGHRS and CDR2 YFSETQ. V shed 0 bases and J shed 4 bases, with 10 bases lying between them. This CDR3 is CASSLVGRRETQYF. CDR3 nucleotide sequence: TGCGCCAGCAGCTTGGTGGGCCGACGAGAGACCCAGTACTTC.

The chain employs TRBV5-4 and TRBJ1-4; D gene unclear. The CDR3 loop spans 13 amino acids. Germline CDR1 reads SGHNT; CDR2 reads YYREEE (reference sequence). Trimming removed 4 bases at V and 1 base at J, with 5 bases between. Written as DNA, the CDR3 is TGTGCCAGCAGCACAGAAACTAATGAAAAACTGTTTTTT. Amino acids: CASSTETNEKLFF.

This clone was observed a handful of times. The chain combines TRBV29-1 with TRBJ2-1; TRBD1 agrees at 9 bases. CDR3 length equals 13 residues. The germline V gene encodes CDR1 SQVTM and CDR2 ANQGSEA. The V gene end was trimmed by 7 bases and the J gene end by 8 bases; junction bases not matched to a gene: 9. CDR3 protein: CSATGGLPHEQFF. In DNA, the CDR3 is TGCAGCGCAACAGGGGGCCTACCCCATGAGCAGTTCTTC.

This clone was seen only once. The chain has TRBV5-4 and TRBJ2-2, with D perhaps matching TRBD1 (5 bases). The V gene lost 4 bases and the J gene lost 2 bases, with 12 bases spanning the gap. The CDR3 consists of 15 residues. Germline loops: CDR1 SGHNT, CDR2 YYREEE (reference sequence). The CDR3 DNA is TGTGCCAGCAGCCGACAGTCCCCCAACACCGGGGAGCTGTTTTTT. This codes for CASSRQSPNTGELFF.

The V and J genes are TRBV4-1 and TRBJ1-5; 7 bases map to TRBD1. The junction had 22 bases not matched to a gene; V was cut back by 4 bases and J by 4 bases. This CDR3 is 20 amino acids long. Germline CDR1 MGHRA, CDR2 YSYEKL. In DNA form, the CDR3 reads TGCGCCAGCAGCCGAGAGACAGGGCCCTACCCCAGACTACGAAATCAGCCCCAGCATTTT. It specifies CASSRETGPYPRLRNQPQHF.

This chain connects TRBV4-3 to TRBJ2-7; perhaps D is TRBD1 or TRBD2 (6 bases each). V lost 3 bases to trimming and J lost 2 bases, with 17 bases between them. This CDR3 region has 16 residues. CDR1 is LGHNA and CDR2 is YSLEER in the germline V gene. The CDR3 region has the DNA TGCGCCAGCAGCCATACGGGGGCCGGGAGAGCCTACGAGCAGTACTTC. Its translation is CASSHTGAGRAYEQYF.

The chain couples TRBV18 to TRBJ2-3; the match to TRBD1 covers 8 bases. With V trimmed by 3 bases and J by 4 bases, 15 bases remained unmatched. CDR3 size: 18 residues. Looked up from germline, CDR1 is KGHSH and CDR2 is LQKENI. In DNA form, the CDR3 reads TGTGCCAGCTCACCGTACGACAGGGGCGGACGATATCCAGATACGCAGTATTTT. This encodes CASSPYDRGGRYPDTQYF.

J is TRBJ2-5 and V is TRBV4-2; 8 bases map to TRBD2. The CDR3 runs to 15 residues. The germline V gene has CDR1 LGHNA and CDR2 YNFKEQ. Trimming cost V 1 base and J 4 bases; bases outside gene matches: 5. CDR3 DNA: TGTGCCAGCAGCCAAGGGACTAGCTACGGAGAGACCCAGTACTTC. This sequence encodes CASSQGTSYGETQYF.

The rearrangement joins TRBV9 to TRBJ1-2; D gene unclear. V lost 4 bases, J lost 2 bases, and 24 bases lay in between. Germline-derived CDR1 and CDR2 are SGDLS and YYNGEE. CDR3 length: 18 amino acids. CDR3 residues: CASSLPGGPRAANYGYTF. The DNA of the CDR3 is TGTGCCAGCAGCTTACCCGGTGGACCCCGGGCTGCGAACTATGGCTACACCTTC. Using reference TRBV9 and TRBJ1-2 for the parts outside the CDR3, the full variable domain is DSGVTQTPKHLITATGQRVTLRCSPRSGDLSVYWYQQSLDQGLQFLIQYYNGEERAKGNILERFSAQQFPDLHSELNLSSLELGDSALYFCASSLPGGPRAANYGYTFGSGTRLTVV.

Concerning this clone itself: The sample carries other DNA sequences with the same CDR3. The chain couples TRBV9 to TRBJ2-2; tentatively, D is TRBD1 (6 bases). Germline V lookup: CDR1 SGDLS, CDR2 YYNGEE. This CDR3 spans 17 amino acids. The V gene lost 4 bases and the J gene lost 0 bases, with 16 bases spanning the gap. This CDR3 reads CASSLGQGSSNTGELFF. In DNA, the CDR3 is TGTGCCAGCAGCTTGGGGCAGGGGTCGTCGAACACCGGGGAGCTGTTTTTT.

This clone has only a few counts. This sample also contains other DNA sequences that code for the same CDR3. The rearrangement joins TRBV7-2 to TRBJ2-3, with no clear D. The V end was cut by 5 bases, the J end by 6 bases, with 6 bases between. The CDR3 has 11 amino acids. Germline-derived CDR1 and CDR2 are SGHTA and FQGNSA. The CDR3 loop reads CASSLTDTQYF. CDR3 sequence (DNA): TGTGCCAGCAGCCTCACGGATACGCAGTATTTT.

The chain has TRBV11-1 and TRBJ2-7; 8 bases align to TRBD1. Per the germline V gene, CDR1 is SGHAT and CDR2 is FQDESV (reference sequence). The J segment lost 3 bases and the V segment lost 1 base, leaving 5 bases of the junction unmatched. There are 15 residues in the CDR3. The CDR3 DNA sequence: TGTGCCAGCAGCTTAGGGACAGGGCTACTCTACGAGCAGTACTTC. Protein product: CASSLGTGLLYEQYF.

The chain uses TRBV4-3 and TRBJ1-4; 9 bases are a match to TRBD1. Germline lookup yields CDR1 LGHNA and CDR2 YSLEER. The CDR3 sequence is 14 residues long. The V and J ends lost 6 bases and 9 bases, in that order; junction bases with no gene match: 8. The CDR3 here is CASSHGTGQQKLFF. CDR3 sequence (DNA): TGCGCCAGCAGTCATGGGACAGGGCAGCAAAAACTGTTTTTT.

The rearrangement joins TRBV7-8 to TRBJ2-7; no clear D. V shed 5 bases and J shed 5 bases, with 16 bases lying between them. Per germline, CDR1 SGHVS and CDR2 FQNEAQ. CDR3 length: 14 residues. CDR3 nucleotide sequence: TGTGCCAGCAGCCTAAGACCCCATCGGGACGAGCAGTACTTC. Translating it yields CASSLRPHRDEQYF.

This clone has a handful of counts. The rearrangement links TRBV18 to TRBJ1-2; D perhaps matches TRBD1 (5 bases). This CDR3 region has 14 residues. V was pared by 2 bases and J by 4 bases, with 11 bases between. The germline gives CDR1 KGHSH, CDR2 LQKENI. CDR3 region: CASSPGAEGYGYTF. DNA for the CDR3: TGTGCCAGCTCACCAGGGGCGGAAGGCTATGGCTACACCTTC. The full variable domain, rest sourced from reference TRBV18 and TRBJ1-2, is NAGVMQNPRHLVRRRGQEARLRCSPMKGHSHVYWYRQLPEEGLKFMVYLQKENIIDESGMPKERFSAEFPKEGPSILRIQQVVRGDSAAYFCASSPGAEGYGYTFGSGTRLTVV.

V usage is TRBV4-1 and J usage is TRBJ2-5, with D hard to call. Trimming removed 0 bases from V and 3 bases from J, with 14 bases in between. CDR3 length: 16 residues. Per the germline V gene, CDR1 is MGHRA and CDR2 is YSYEKL. CDR3 DNA: TGCGCCAGCAGCCAAGATTTGCGGCAGAGAGAAGAGACCCAGTACTTC. As protein: CASSQDLRQREETQYF.